Given below is one T cell receptor (beta chain) in context. Antigen: not known. The data stem from a study of blood T cells in healthy people across ages. General study findings and limits: Possibly, changes in expanded clonotypes were confounded because donor CMV status was unknown. No conclusive comparison of naive versus antigen-experienced cells was possible with unsorted PBMCs.

CDR3 size: 14 residues. Primers used in a second PCR of about 7 to 12 cycles were a sample-barcoded 5' primer and a J-beta primer mix. Via MiXCR, TCRdb re-called the 5' RACE reads, giving one row per CDR3 protein. The table lists some 1.7 million distinct CDR3 sequences, approximately 28% of them singletons. The sequencing sample was made of blood. J is TRBJ2-5 and V is TRBV12-3 or TRBV12-4; D possibly matches TRBD1 or TRBD2 (5 bases each). The J call may be incorrect, as the DNA end agrees better with TRBJ2-7. This TCR was recovered from a woman aged 25-40 years in good health. For the CDR3, the DNA is TGTGCCAGCAGTTTGAGACCGGGGCACCTCGAGCAGTACTTC. This sequence encodes CASSLRPGHLEQYF.